The rows below give T cell receptor beta chains drawn from one sample of a study of blood T cells in healthy people across ages. TCRdb redid the calling of the 5' RACE reads with MiXCR, one entry per CDR3 protein. The sample contains 760,000 or so distinct CDR3 sequences, 25% of which appear only once. The same specimen was also included in a second study, on T cells of mothers and their children.

Source material: blood. The receptors here all came from a boy between 10 and 17 years old in good health. Each CDR3 is given with its conserved first and last residue. D genes are given only for firm matches. Clone size is shown for a subset of rows, as once, few, many or a class of expanded clone.

v_gene	abundance	j_gene	d_gene	CDR3aa	CDR3nt
TRBV20-1	few	TRBJ2-6	.	CSAPPLGAVIPTGANVLTF	TGCAGTGCCCCCCCACTCGGGGCAGTCATCCCAACTGGGGCCAACGTCCTGACTTTC
TRBV6-6	.	TRBJ2-7	.	CASMWGAGYEQYF	TGTGCCAGCATGTGGGGGGCGGGTTACGAGCAGTACTTC
TRBV28	many	TRBJ2-5	.	CASSLRGTQYF	TGTGCCAGCAGTTTAAGGGGGACCCAGTACTTC
TRBV27	once	TRBJ2-1	TRBD1	CASSFPTGDFYNEQFF	TGTGCCAGCAGTTTCCCGACAGGGGACTTCTACAATGAGCAGTTCTTC
TRBV3-1	.	TRBJ1-2	.	CASSQEAGRIYGYTF	TGTGCCAGCAGCCAAGAGGCAGGGCGAATATACGGCTACACCTTC
TRBV6-6	few	TRBJ1-3	.	CASSDTLDSGNTIYF	TGTGCCAGCAGCGACACTCTTGACTCTGGAAACACCATATATTTT
TRBV4-2	few	TRBJ2-5	.	CASSQDVAAEKETQYF	TGTGCCAGCAGCCAAGATGTAGCGGCAGAAAAAGAGACCCAGTACTTC
TRBV10-3	.	TRBJ2-2	.	CAISELGQENTGGLFF	TGTGCCATCAGTGAACTTGGACAGGAGAACACCGGGGGGCTGTTTTTT
TRBV2	.	TRBJ2-1	TRBD2	CASSATVAGGGEQFF	TGTGCCAGCAGTGCAACTGTAGCGGGAGGGGGTGAGCAGTTCTTC
TRBV29-1	.	TRBJ2-5	.	CSVESATQGPETQYF	TGCAGCGTTGAATCGGCGACACAAGGGCCGGAGACCCAGTACTTC
TRBV21-1	.	TRBJ2-7	.	CASSKKEQYF	TGTGCCAGCAGCAAAAAGGAGCAGTACTTC
TRBV2	.	TRBJ2-5	.	CATRTFQETQYF	TGTGCCACCCGAACTTTCCAAGAGACCCAGTACTTC
TRBV20-1	.	TRBJ2-7	.	CSARRDKGAYEQYF	TGCAGTGCTCGGAGGGACAAGGGGGCCTACGAGCAGTACTTC
TRBV20-1	few	TRBJ2-7	TRBD2	CSARTSEIYEQYF	TGCAGTGCTAGAACTAGCGAGATTTACGAGCAGTACTTC
TRBV5-1	.	TRBJ2-2	.	CASSSVWAGPTGELFF	TGCGCCAGCAGCTCGGTCTGGGCGGGGCCCACCGGGGAGCTGTTTTTT
TRBV6-5	few	TRBJ2-3	TRBD2	CASNQLAGATDTQYF	TGTGCCAGCAATCAGCTAGCGGGGGCCACAGATACGCAGTATTTT
TRBV12-3/TRBV12-4	.	TRBJ2-3	.	CASSDRIRGDTQYF	TGTGCCAGCAGTGACAGAATCAGGGGAGATACGCAGTATTTT
TRBV5-1	.	TRBJ2-5	TRBD1	CASSLNRGGGETQYF	TGCGCCAGCAGCTTGAACAGGGGCGGAGGAGAGACCCAGTACTTC
TRBV20-1	.	TRBJ2-7	TRBD2	CSARSGTSNYKQYF	TGCAGTGCTAGATCCGGGACTAGTAACTACAAGCAGTACTTC
TRBV25-1	few	TRBJ2-7	TRBD2	CATGPLTGGQNEQYF	TGTGCCACCGGCCCTTTGACGGGAGGGCAGAACGAGCAGTACTTC
TRBV5-1	few	TRBJ2-5	.	CASSHRTRGETQYF	TGCGCCAGCAGCCACAGAACTAGAGGGGAGACCCAGTACTTC
TRBV4-1	.	TRBJ2-5	.	CASSQDDETQYF	TGCGCCAGCAGCCAAGATGATGAGACCCAGTACTTC
TRBV7-9	few	TRBJ2-1	TRBD2	CASSQRLAGPNEQFF	TGTGCCAGCAGCCAAAGACTAGCGGGACCCAATGAGCAGTTCTTC
TRBV20-1	.	TRBJ2-5	TRBD1	CSAPDREVGKTQYF	TGCAGTGCTCCGGACAGGGAAGTTGGGAAGACCCAGTACTTC
TRBV5-1	many	TRBJ2-7	.	CASSLATPYEQYF	TGCGCCAGCAGCTTGGCCACCCCGTACGAGCAGTACTTC
TRBV7-3	.	TRBJ2-3	TRBD1	CASSLIPGGSQYF	TGTGCCAGCAGCTTAATCCCAGGGGGCTCGCAGTATTTT